This T cell receptor beta chain was recovered during a study of cytomegalovirus exposure and HLA in healthy donors (dated by TCRdb to about 2017). Looking at the study overall: In an earlier analysis of fewer than 750 of the donors, less than 350 Gb of sequence data and roughly 100 million unique TCR beta sequences from 150 million to 200 million T cells were reported. All discovery cohort repertoires had been generated on a single sequencing platform. The number of donors typed differed by locus, with 629-630 for A, B, C, DRB1 and DQB1, about 500 for DQA1, 600 to 610 for DPA1, and 472 for DPB1. Rather than using new phenotypic data, the later analysis identified candidate immune exposures from TCR beta sequences and from how often those sequences occurred across donors. Across approximately 420 genotyped donors of the cohort, an average of roughly 250,000 unique TCR beta nucleotide sequences per donor were sequenced, and roughly 17% of those sequences were non-productive. The study profiled the T cell repertoires of 666 subjects by immunosequencing and related them to cytomegalovirus serostatus. Of the roughly 410 genotyped donors, less than 85% were placed in the genetic ancestry cluster associated with self-reported Caucasian donors. A later genetic analysis used genome-wide SNP genotypes for about 55% of the 666 donors, treating that subset as a discovery cohort. Donor age, sex, ethnicity and CMV serostatus were compiled alongside the repertoire data. HLA typing included class I and class II loci at four-digit resolution. The study was designed to test whether signatures of past pathogen exposure could be identified by cataloging public T cell receptors. Along with the approximately 700-subject first cohort, a separate validation cohort of over a hundred different subjects was used. About 5 DR-DQ haplotypes were handled as single units for association and clustering, since linkage in the cohort was strong. A later analysis re-examined previously published TCR beta repertoires from just over 650 donors and added high-resolution HLA genotyping to investigate patterns of TCR occurrence. An early release that covered about 600 HLA-typed donors contained approximately 300 gigabases of sequencing data and roughly 84 million unique TCR sequences. The study combined high-throughput TCR immunosequencing, statistical association of individual TCRs with disease status, and machine learning to predict cytomegalovirus infection status. To decide whether each TCR beta V gene segment behaved as functional or pseudogenic, an earlier analysis of some 570 of the donors relied on high-throughput TCR beta sequencing. Results the study describes overall, beyond this receptor: HLA typing was unavailable for some donors at each locus, so association tests used only the typed subset. Assigning TCR associations to individual alleles was difficult when HLA alleles, especially DR and DQ, strongly co-occurred. In vitro tests confirmed that a few of the cytomegalovirus-associated TCR beta chains recognize cytomegalovirus antigens. In this cohort, only TCR beta chains were sequenced, and detectable features were limited by the absence of alpha or paired-chain data. In a later analysis, HLA-associated TCR beta chains showed more clonal expansion and lower generation probabilities than non-associated chains that were equally common. According to a later analysis, TCR association rates differed among HLA loci, with DRB1 alleles showing the most associated TCRs and HLA-C alleles showing the fewest. Correlated functional status among segregating V segments might be attributable to linkage disequilibrium, but an unknown experimental factor could not be ruled out. A cluster of highly shared sequence variants was judged likely to be a technical artifact of the sequencing pipeline. The only immune exposure information available for the cohort was CMV serostatus. In a later analysis, 15,000 to 20,000 TCR beta sequences were associated with specific HLA alleles at a false discovery rate of 0.05. Some IMGT-functional V segments, including TRBV6-2 and TRBV6-3, could not be told apart with the 87-base-pair reads, so those segments were excluded. Because counts were too low, some 17 rarely observed V segments, including chromosome 9 orphons, were left out of the earlier analysis of over 550 of the donors. Sequencing depth was assumed to be roughly uniform across donors in the presence/absence analyses, though that assumption may not hold. According to a later analysis, most CMV-associated TCR beta chains appeared to be HLA-restricted, and the HLA associations seemed to be driven largely by CMV exposure. Broadly in line with IMGT annotations, most TCR beta V segments showed up in productive rearrangements about 87% or about 30% of the time in an earlier analysis of 450 to 750 of the donors. The study gave a list of roughly 150 TCR beta chains associated with cytomegalovirus. In a later genetic analysis, a missense DCLRE1C variant was associated with V-gene and J-gene trimming of TCR beta chains, and the association was replicated in an independent cohort. While some public TCRs were present in many individuals, most TCR sequences turned up only very rarely across donors. According to a later genetic analysis, donors in an Asian-associated ancestry cluster had fewer N-insertions in productive TCRs than the roughly 700-donor mean. The classifier was reported to diagnose cytomegalovirus status with high specificity and sensitivity in both the original and validation cohorts. A further reported finding was that TCR beta sequences accurately predicted the HLA-A and HLA-B alleles for most subjects in the first cohort. According to the authors, the approach could potentially be generalized to other disease states and immunological phenotypes. According to a later analysis, parvovirus B19, influenza, CMV and Epstein-Barr virus appeared linked to several top co-occurrence clusters.

The cohort consisted of 650 to 850 healthy bone marrow donors. All cohort members were sampled while nominally healthy, although unrecorded immune exposures were likely present. The donor was CMV seronegative and was included in the group of a few hundred seronegative cohort members. A peripheral blood sample was provided by each donor, and peripheral blood mononuclear cells were used for TCR beta sequencing. Genomic DNA was extracted from the blood cell samples with the Qiagen DNeasy Blood Extraction Kit. From its cysteine to its phenylalanine, the CDR3 spans 13 amino acids. Only the CDR3 part of the read is kept: 39 bases, read in frame from the first base. Here V drops 4 bases and J drops 3 bases, and the junction holds 3 bases not matched to any gene. The CDR1 and CDR2 encoded by the germline V gene are SQVTM and ANQGSEA. The library came from the immunoSEQ multiplex PCR assay. For the multiplex PCR, a mixture combining 60 forward primers for TCR Vbeta segments and 13 reverse primers for TCR Jbeta segments was used. The CDR3 region of rearranged TCR beta genes was amplified from genomic DNA by a multiplex PCR assay. The amplified TCR beta libraries were sequenced on the Illumina HiSeq System as 87-base-pair reads. Per the source publication's procedure: Across the 500 to 850 repertoires, a later analysis counted 75 million to 90 million unique TCR beta chains, 9 million to 14 million of which were shared by at least two donors. Raw reads were error-corrected and collapsed into unique sequences with a nearest-neighbor algorithm that merged closely related sequences to remove PCR and sequencing errors. CDR3 sequences were aligned to IMGT reference sequences to assign V, D and J gene segments. For a sequence to be retained, a match of at least six nucleotides was required to both a V gene segment and a J gene segment. Rearrangements were classified as productive when the CDR3 lacked stop codons and remained in frame with V and J, and all other rearrangements were classified as non-productive. Following IMGT convention, CDR3 was defined as the stretch from the second conserved V-encoded cysteine to the conserved J-encoded phenylalanine. Sequences without an unambiguous match to a single V gene segment were excluded from the earlier analysis of over 500 of the donors. In an earlier analysis of approximately 590 of the donors, a V segment was called functional when productive rearrangements were above 56.7%, and segregating when the standard deviation between donors exceeded 5%. To diagnose cytomegalovirus status from the catalog of TCR beta chain sequences, a statistical classification framework was built. In a later analysis, V and J genes were assigned by comparing TCR nucleotide sequences against IMGT/GENE-DB human TR gene sequences. The TCRdist pipeline was used in a later analysis to assign CDR3 sequences and most-parsimonious VDJ recombination scenarios. In a later analysis, every TCR beta chain was defined by the combination of its CDR3 amino acid sequence and its V-gene family, and reads without a unique V-gene family were dropped. In a later analysis, 550 to 650 highly shared, low-generation-probability nucleotide sequences were removed to address suspected cross-contamination and a sequencing artifact. For each public chain, a later analysis derived a clonal expansion index from normalized ranks of inferred template counts within each repertoire. A later analysis computed generation probabilities with a VDJ recombination model fitted to out-of-frame rearrangements, and checked the results against IGoR. In a later analysis, hypergeometric tests were used to score TCR-TCR, TCR-HLA and TCR-CMV co-occurrence, with a repertoire-size bias correction applied to TCR pairs. In a later analysis, false discovery rates were estimated by permuting HLA or CMV assignments 20 times. In a later analysis, co-occurring TCRs were grouped using DBSCAN, and TCRdist sequence similarity was added for clustering within HLA-allele-positive subsets. Repertoires with fewer than 30,000 or more than 120,000 public chains were left out of co-occurrence clustering, as were four to six repertoires with anomalous nucleotide sharing. The immuneACCESS repertoire file appears here via TCRdb, limited to in-frame rearrangements. These files lack a portion of the clones; in checked studies, under half of the deficit traces to unresolved V genes, and the cause of the others is not known. D and trimming were read from the DNA, whereas the V and J calls and clone size are those reported in that table. The sample table holds roughly 130,000 clones, of which around 90% were seen once. The ten largest account for around 0.54% of the sample.

Concerning this clone: Its antigen remains undetermined. Base quality data are lacking; no much larger clone is found one base away.

This TCR was recovered from a woman in her 40s in good health and CMV-seronegative. The sequenced sample consisted of PBMCs. The rearrangement combines TRBV29-1 with TRBJ2-1, with 7 middle bases fitting TRBD2. The DNA sequence reads TGCAGCGTTGCCCTAGCGGACTACAATGAGCAGTTCTTC. It codes for CSVALADYNEQFF.